This T cell receptor (beta chain) is from a study of radiotherapy plus CTLA-4 blockade in lung cancer. Study overall: Disease control was seen in around 31% of patients, objective responses in approximately 20%.

The method was immunoSEQ multiplex PCR; TCRdb's version includes in-frame clones alone and lacks a portion of them. The table has roughly 58,000 clones, almost 85% seen once; the top ten hold around 6.6%. Germline values: CDR1 MDHEN, CDR2 SYDVKM. V lost 3 bases and J lost 5, with 11 bases in between. The CDR3 contains 14 residues. The genes are TRBV28 and TRBJ1-5; D is unclear. The origin of this receptor is a human donor with non-small cell lung cancer whose response to radiotherapy plus ipilimumab could not be evaluated. Sequenced material: peripheral blood, taken from a patient treated with radiotherapy plus ipilimumab. CDR3 coding DNA: TGTGCCAGCAGTTTGACGGGAGGCGATCAGCCCCAGCATTTT. Translated: CASSLTGGDQPQHF.